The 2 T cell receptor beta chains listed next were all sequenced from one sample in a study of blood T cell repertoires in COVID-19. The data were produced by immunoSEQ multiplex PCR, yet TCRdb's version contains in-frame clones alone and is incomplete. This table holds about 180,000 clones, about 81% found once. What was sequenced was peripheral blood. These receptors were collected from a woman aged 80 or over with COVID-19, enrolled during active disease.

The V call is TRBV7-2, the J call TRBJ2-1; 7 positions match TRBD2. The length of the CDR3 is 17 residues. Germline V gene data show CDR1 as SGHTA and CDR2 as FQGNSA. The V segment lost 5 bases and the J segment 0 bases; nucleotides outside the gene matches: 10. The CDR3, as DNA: TGTGCCAGCAGCCTTGGACTAGGCGGCTACTCCTACAATGAGCAGTTCTTC. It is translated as CASSLGLGGYSYNEQFF. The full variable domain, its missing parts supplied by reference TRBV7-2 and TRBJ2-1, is GAGVSQSPSNKVTEKGKDVELRCDPISGHTALYWYRQSLGQGLEFLIYFQGNSAPDKSGLPSDRFSAERTGGSVSTLTIQRTQQEDSAVYLCASSLGLGGYSYNEQFFGPGTRLTVL.

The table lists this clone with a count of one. The CDR3 DNA reads TGTGCCAGCAGCGCCTACAGGGGGAATCAGCCCCAGCATTTT. This sequence encodes CASSAYRGNQPQHF. The J gene is TRBJ1-5, the V gene TRBV2, with 8 bases matching TRBD1. This CDR3 contains 14 residues. Trimming removed 6 bases from V and 4 bases from J; junction bases left unmatched: 5. Germline loops: CDR1 SNHLY, CDR2 FYNNEI.